This paragraph covers one TCR beta chain sequence. The antigen is undetermined. This sample is part of a study of OX40 agonist ivuxolimab in advanced cancers. Generated by immunoSEQ multiplex PCR, the TCRdb table keeps only in-frame clones and is missing some. The sample has 60,000 to 75,000 clones, around 90% seen once. In germline, CDR1 is LNHDA, CDR2 SQIVND (reference sequence). The CDR3 length is 15 residues. Trimming at V came to 4 bases and at J to 4 bases, leaving 9 bases not matched to a gene. Study-wide results and caveats: Partial responders treated at 0.1-3.0 mg/kg exhibited clonal expansion among the lowest measured.

This chain connects TRBV19 to TRBJ2-5; TRBD1 matches 7 bases. This TCR was sampled from an adult with an advanced solid tumor such as melanoma, head and neck, liver or kidney cancer. The sequences come from CD4+ or CD8+ T cells sorted from blood, collected in a trial of the OX40 agonist ivuxolimab. CDR3 protein: CASSTKRGQGETQYF. Here the CDR3 DNA reads TGTGCCAGTAGTACGAAAAGGGGGCAGGGAGAGACCCAGTACTTC.